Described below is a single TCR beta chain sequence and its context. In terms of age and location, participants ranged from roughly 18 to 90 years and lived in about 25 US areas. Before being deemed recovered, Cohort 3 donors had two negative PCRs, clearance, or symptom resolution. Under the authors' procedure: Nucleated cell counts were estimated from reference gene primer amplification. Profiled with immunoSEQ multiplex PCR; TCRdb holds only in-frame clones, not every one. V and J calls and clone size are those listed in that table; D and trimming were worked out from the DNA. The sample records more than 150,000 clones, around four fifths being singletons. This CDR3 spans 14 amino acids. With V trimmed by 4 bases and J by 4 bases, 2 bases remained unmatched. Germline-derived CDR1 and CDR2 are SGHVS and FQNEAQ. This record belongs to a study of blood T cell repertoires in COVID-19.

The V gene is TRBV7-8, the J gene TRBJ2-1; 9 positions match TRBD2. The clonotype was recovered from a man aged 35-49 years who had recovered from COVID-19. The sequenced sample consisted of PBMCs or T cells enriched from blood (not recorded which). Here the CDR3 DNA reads TGTGCCAGCAGCTCGACTAGCGGTTACAATGAGCAGTTCTTC. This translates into CASSSTSGYNEQFF.